Described below is a single T cell receptor beta chain sequence and its context. The sample originates from a study of blood T cell repertoires in COVID-19. Study-wide background: Sites in the United States, Italy and Spain provided acute and convalescent COVID-19 samples.

Either two negative PCRs, clearance, or symptom resolution qualified Cohort 3 donors as recovered. Profiled with immunoSEQ multiplex PCR; TCRdb holds only in-frame clones, not every one. The sample holds 250,000 to 350,000 clones, roughly nine tenths seen once. Germline V lookup: CDR1 SGHAT, CDR2 FQNNGV. Trimming cost V 5 bases and J 8 bases, with 18 bases left between them. The CDR3 loop spans 14 amino acids. The V gene is TRBV11-2, the J gene TRBJ1-2, with D perhaps TRBD1 (6 bases). The sequence was obtained from a woman in her fifties or sixties who had recovered from COVID-19. The material sequenced was PBMCs or T cells enriched from blood (not recorded which). CDR3: CASSAASGVYGYTF. The CDR3 DNA sequence: TGTGCCAGCAGCGCGGCCTCAGGGGTATACGGCTACACCTTC.